This paragraph covers one TCR beta chain sequence. This entry comes from a study of technical replicates of blood from a handful of donors. Germline lookup yields CDR1 MDHEN and CDR2 SYDVKM. The CDR3 spans 17 residues. The V end was cut by 4 bases, the J end by 5 bases, with 23 bases between. The assay was immunoSEQ multiplex PCR, and TCRdb's table has in-frame clones only and misses some. This repertoire shows more than 90,000 clones, about 95% found once; its top ten account for about 0.39%. Sequenced input: T cells isolated from PBMCs. The chain combines TRBV28 with TRBJ1-1; D is perhaps TRBD1 (5 bases). This TCR was recovered from a human donor in good health. CDR3 sequence: CASSSTRYGGMGTEAFF. For the CDR3, the DNA is TGTGCCAGCAGTTCGACACGTTATGGGGGGATGGGAACTGAAGCTTTCTTT.